This is a list of T cell receptor beta chains from one sample in a study of blood T cell repertoires in COVID-19. Assay: immunoSEQ multiplex PCR; the TCRdb copy retains only in-frame clones and omits some. The profile shows approximately 240,000 clones, around 83% of them singletons. Sequenced sample: peripheral blood. The receptor set was obtained from a middle-aged woman who had recovered from COVID-19. Each CDR3 is given with its conserved first and last residue. A D gene is named only where the DNA matches it firmly. Size is stated for part of the rows, as once, few or many counts, or as a class when the clone is expanded.

d_gene: NA; j_gene: TRBJ2-1; v_gene: TRBV21-1; abundance: NA; CDR3nt: TGTGCCAGCAGACGACTAGCGGGGGAATACAATGAGCAGTTCTTC; CDR3aa: CASRRLAGEYNEQFF
d_gene: NA; j_gene: TRBJ1-2; v_gene: TRBV5-1; abundance: NA; CDR3nt: TGCGCCAGCAGCTTGGAAGTAGGGGGGGACTATGGCTACACCTTC; CDR3aa: CASSLEVGGDYGYTF
d_gene: NA; j_gene: TRBJ2-7; v_gene: TRBV6-5; abundance: NA; CDR3nt: TGTGCCAGCAGGCGGTTCGTAGCTGGTTCCTACGAGCAGTACTTC; CDR3aa: CASRRFVAGSYEQYF
d_gene: TRBD1; j_gene: TRBJ1-2; v_gene: TRBV4-2; abundance: NA; CDR3nt: TGTGCCAGCAGCCAAGATCTTGGACAGGGCTATGGCTACACCTTC; CDR3aa: CASSQDLGQGYGYTF
d_gene: NA; j_gene: TRBJ1-2; v_gene: TRBV7-9; abundance: few; CDR3nt: TGTGCCAGCAGCGAGGGGGTGTATGGCTACACCTTC; CDR3aa: CASSEGVYGYTF
d_gene: TRBD1; j_gene: TRBJ1-5; v_gene: TRBV10-1; abundance: NA; CDR3nt: TGCGCCAGCATAAGCTTATTTGGGACAGGGACAAATCAGCCCCAGCATTTT; CDR3aa: CASISLFGTGTNQPQHF
d_gene: NA; j_gene: TRBJ2-6; v_gene: TRBV4-3; abundance: NA; CDR3nt: TGCGCCAGCAGCCAAGACTGGCAGACTGGGGCCAACGTCCTGACTTTC; CDR3aa: CASSQDWQTGANVLTF
d_gene: NA; j_gene: TRBJ1-6; v_gene: TRBV9; abundance: NA; CDR3nt: TGTGCCAGCAGCGGTGGAGGGGCCGGTTCACCCCTCCACTTT; CDR3aa: CASSGGGAGSPLHF
d_gene: NA; j_gene: TRBJ1-3; v_gene: TRBV6-5; abundance: NA; CDR3nt: TGTGCCAGCAGTCCCATGAGCTCTGGAAACACCATATATTTT; CDR3aa: CASSPMSSGNTIYF
d_gene: TRBD1; j_gene: TRBJ1-5; v_gene: TRBV7-8; abundance: few; CDR3nt: TGTGCCAGCAGCCCGAACAGGGGGCGGACAGCGAATCAGCCCCAGCATTTT; CDR3aa: CASSPNRGRTANQPQHF
d_gene: TRBD1; j_gene: TRBJ2-7; v_gene: TRBV3-1/TRBV3-2; abundance: NA; CDR3nt: TGTGCCAGCAGCCGAGAACGACAGGGACCCTACGAGCAGTACTTC; CDR3aa: CASSRERQGPYEQYF
d_gene: NA; j_gene: TRBJ2-1; v_gene: TRBV30; abundance: NA; CDR3nt: TGTGCCTGGAGTGTACAAGGAGGAGGCTACAATGAGCAGTTCTTC; CDR3aa: CAWSVQGGGYNEQFF
d_gene: TRBD1; j_gene: TRBJ1-6; v_gene: TRBV28; abundance: few; CDR3nt: TGTGCCAGCAGTTTATCCGGACAGGTGTATAATTCACCCCTCCACTTT; CDR3aa: CASSLSGQVYNSPLHF
d_gene: NA; j_gene: TRBJ2-1; v_gene: TRBV3-1/TRBV3-2; abundance: NA; CDR3nt: TGTGCCAGCAGCCAAGGACAGTCCCTCTACAATGAGCAGTTCTTC; CDR3aa: CASSQGQSLYNEQFF
d_gene: TRBD2; j_gene: TRBJ2-1; v_gene: TRBV28; abundance: NA; CDR3nt: TGTGCCAGCAGCCTTCTCCCGACTAGCCTCGACAATGAGCAGTTCTTC; CDR3aa: CASSLLPTSLDNEQFF
d_gene: NA; j_gene: TRBJ1-2; v_gene: TRBV11-3; abundance: NA; CDR3nt: TGTGCCAGCAGCTTACGCGAATATGGCTACACCTTC; CDR3aa: CASSLREYGYTF
d_gene: NA; j_gene: TRBJ1-1; v_gene: TRBV11-3; abundance: NA; CDR3nt: TGTGCCAGCAGCTTAGGAAGCACTTTTATCACTGAAGCTTTCTTT; CDR3aa: CASSLGSTFITEAFF
d_gene: TRBD2; j_gene: TRBJ2-3; v_gene: TRBV9; abundance: once; CDR3nt: TGTGCCAGCAGCGTGGCTAGCGGGGGGTATTCAACTAGCACAGATACGCAGTATTTT; CDR3aa: CASSVASGGYSTSTDTQYF
d_gene: TRBD1; j_gene: TRBJ2-1; v_gene: TRBV28; abundance: once; CDR3nt: TGTGCCAGCAGCCAACAGGGGGCCTACAATGAGCAGTTCTTC; CDR3aa: CASSQQGAYNEQFF
d_gene: TRBD1; j_gene: TRBJ2-7; v_gene: TRBV9; abundance: NA; CDR3nt: TGTGCCAGCAGCGTAGGTGGACAGGGTGCTAACGAGCAGTACTTC; CDR3aa: CASSVGGQGANEQYF
d_gene: TRBD1; j_gene: TRBJ2-2; v_gene: TRBV2; abundance: NA; CDR3nt: TGTGCCAGCAGTGACCAGGGGGTTAACACCGGGGAGCTGTTTTTT; CDR3aa: CASSDQGVNTGELFF
d_gene: TRBD1; j_gene: TRBJ1-2; v_gene: TRBV7-9; abundance: NA; CDR3nt: TGTGCCAGCAGCCCTGAATGGACAGGCGCCGGCTACACCTTC; CDR3aa: CASSPEWTGAGYTF
d_gene: NA; j_gene: TRBJ1-5; v_gene: TRBV28; abundance: NA; CDR3nt: TGTGCCAGCAGCGCAGACAGTCAGCCCCAGCATTTT; CDR3aa: CASSADSQPQHF
d_gene: NA; j_gene: TRBJ1-2; v_gene: TRBV5-1; abundance: NA; CDR3nt: TGCGCCAGCAGCTTGGCGGGGGAAGGGTATGGCTACACCTTC; CDR3aa: CASSLAGEGYGYTF
d_gene: NA; j_gene: TRBJ1-2; v_gene: TRBV9; abundance: NA; CDR3nt: TGTGCCAGCAGCGGGGTACAGGGAACAGGAGGCTACACCTTC; CDR3aa: CASSGVQGTGGYTF
d_gene: NA; j_gene: TRBJ1-1; v_gene: TRBV19; abundance: NA; CDR3nt: TGTGCCAGTACAAAGGAGAGGATGAACACTGAAGCTTTCTTT; CDR3aa: CASTKERMNTEAFF
d_gene: TRBD1; j_gene: TRBJ2-4; v_gene: TRBV10-1; abundance: NA; CDR3nt: TGCGCCAGCAGTGGAGGGACAGATCTAGCCAAAAACATTCAGTACTTC; CDR3aa: CASSGGTDLAKNIQYF
d_gene: TRBD1; j_gene: TRBJ2-2; v_gene: TRBV10-3; abundance: NA; CDR3nt: TGTGCCATCAGTGAGCGACAGGGTATCATGACCGGGGAGCTGTTTTTT; CDR3aa: CAISERQGIMTGELFF
d_gene: TRBD1; j_gene: TRBJ1-1; v_gene: TRBV6-5; abundance: NA; CDR3nt: TGTGCCAGCATAGGGGACAGGCAGGGGGCTTTCTTT; CDR3aa: CASIGDRQGAFF
d_gene: NA; j_gene: TRBJ2-7; v_gene: TRBV6-5; abundance: NA; CDR3nt: TGTGCCAGCAGTTCCCTCTGGGCGGGGAGGTCCTACGAGCAGTACTTC; CDR3aa: CASSSLWAGRSYEQYF
d_gene: NA; j_gene: TRBJ2-7; v_gene: TRBV4-3; abundance: NA; CDR3nt: TGCGCCAGCAGCCATGCCACGGGGAGCTCCTACGAGCAGTACTTC; CDR3aa: CASSHATGSSYEQYF
d_gene: TRBD1; j_gene: TRBJ1-1; v_gene: TRBV7-2; abundance: NA; CDR3nt: TGTGCCAGCAACCGAGACAGGGTGGGAGCTTTCTTT; CDR3aa: CASNRDRVGAFF
d_gene: NA; j_gene: TRBJ2-2; v_gene: TRBV5-4; abundance: NA; CDR3nt: TGTGCCAGCAGCTTCGGGTACGCCGGGGAGCTGTTTTTT; CDR3aa: CASSFGYAGELFF
d_gene: NA; j_gene: TRBJ2-3; v_gene: TRBV7-2; abundance: NA; CDR3nt: TGTGCCAGCAACCAAAACCGGGGGTCAGATACGCAGTATTTT; CDR3aa: CASNQNRGSDTQYF
d_gene: NA; j_gene: TRBJ2-4; v_gene: TRBV19; abundance: NA; CDR3nt: TGTGCCAGTAGTAAAGGGGGTGGCGGGGGCCAAGCCAAAAACATTCAGTACTTC; CDR3aa: CASSKGGGGGQAKNIQYF
d_gene: NA; j_gene: TRBJ1-6; v_gene: TRBV19; abundance: NA; CDR3nt: TGTGCCAGCCGAGGGCGATCACCCCTCCACTTT; CDR3aa: CASRGRSPLHF
d_gene: NA; j_gene: TRBJ2-5; v_gene: TRBV7-7; abundance: NA; CDR3nt: TGTGCTAGCAGTCCCCCGGGACACGGTTCTCAAGAGACCCAGTACTTC; CDR3aa: CASSPPGHGSQETQYF
d_gene: TRBD2; j_gene: TRBJ2-2; v_gene: TRBV11-3; abundance: NA; CDR3nt: TGTGCCAGCAGCCGCTTCGGGGGGAGGGGCAACACCGGGGAGCTGTTTTTT; CDR3aa: CASSRFGGRGNTGELFF
d_gene: TRBD1; j_gene: TRBJ2-7; v_gene: TRBV7-9; abundance: NA; CDR3nt: TGTGCCAGCAGCGACCGACAGGGGATTCCCTACGAGCAGTACTTC; CDR3aa: CASSDRQGIPYEQYF
d_gene: NA; j_gene: TRBJ2-2; v_gene: TRBV21-1; abundance: few; CDR3nt: TGTGCCAGCAGGATAACTAGCGGGGGGTCGAACACCGGGGAGCTGTTTTTT; CDR3aa: CASRITSGGSNTGELFF
d_gene: NA; j_gene: TRBJ1-5; v_gene: TRBV7-9; abundance: NA; CDR3nt: TGTGCCAGCAGCTTCGGGGGGCAGAATCAGCCCCAGCATTTT; CDR3aa: CASSFGGQNQPQHF
d_gene: NA; j_gene: TRBJ2-5; v_gene: TRBV4-1; abundance: once; CDR3nt: TGCGCCAGCAGCCAACACAGCTTCCGGGATTCAGAGGAGACCCAGTACTTC; CDR3aa: CASSQHSFRDSEETQYF